One sample yielded the 29 T cell receptor beta chains listed below, sequenced in a study of T-cell reconstitution after alpha-beta-depleted transplantation in children. As it was prepared, the TCRbeta library received unique molecular identifiers. TCRdb processed the PCR reads anew with MiXCR; each CDR3 protein has one entry. The repertoire holds around 500,000 distinct CDR3 sequences, with more than 20% as singletons. This sample comprised PBMCs, mostly from graft donor cells, obtained 360 days after TCRalphabeta/CD19-depleted stem cell transplant. These receptors all come from a boy less than two years old who had a stem cell transplant for acute myeloid leukemia, so the T cells may come from the graft donor.

V is TRBV12-3 or TRBV12-4 and J is TRBJ2-3; the match to TRBD2 covers 7 bases. Trimming cost V 6 bases and J 2 bases; bases outside gene matches: 14. There are 17 residues in the CDR3. CDR3 DNA: TGTGCCAGCAGCTATAAATGGGAGGGCTGGGCCACAGATACGCAGTATTTT. It is translated as CASSYKWEGWATDTQYF.

This clonotype was detected ten times or more. This chain links TRBV15 with TRBJ2-1, with TRBD1 matching 7 bases. Germline CDR1 is LNHNV and CDR2 is YYDKDF (reference sequence). The CDR3 contains 15 residues. Trimming took 0 bases from V and 2 from J; bases not matched to a gene: 1. CDR3 sequence reads: CATSRDTGAYNEQFF. The CDR3 DNA is TGTGCCACCAGCAGAGATACAGGGGCCTACAATGAGCAGTTCTTC. The full variable domain, completed using reference TRBV15 and TRBJ2-1, is DAMVIQNPRYQVTQFGKPVTLSCSQTLNHNVMYWYQQKSSQAPKLLFHYYDKDFNNEADTPDNFQSRRPNTSFCFLDIRSPGLGDTAMYLCATSRDTGAYNEQFFGPGTRLTVL.

This clonotype was counted a few times. The rearrangement joins TRBV4-3 to TRBJ2-1; no clear D gene. The CDR3 loop spans 12 amino acids. Germline V gene lookup returns CDR1 LGHNA and CDR2 YSLEER. V was trimmed by 1 base and J by 11 bases, leaving 9 bases between them. The CDR3 DNA follows: TGCGCCAGCAGCCAAGGGCCTAGACAGCAGTTCTTC. Translated: CASSQGPRQQFF.

This clonotype has a handful of counts. The gene calls are TRBV27 and TRBJ1-5; D might be TRBD1 (6 bases). The CDR3 has 15 residues. V shed 3 bases and J shed 2 bases, with 11 bases lying between them. Germline V gives CDR1 MNHEY, CDR2 SMNVEV (reference sequence). The CDR3 nucleotides are TGTGCCAGCAGTTTCAGCAGGGGTGGCAATCAGCCCCAGCATTTT. Protein: CASSFSRGGNQPQHF.

This clonotype was seen a few times. The chain has TRBV6-1 and TRBJ1-1; 8 bases match TRBD1. V gave up 3 bases and J gave up 12 bases; unmatched junction bases: 12. The CDR3 consists of 14 residues. Looked up from germline, CDR1 is MNHNS and CDR2 is SASEGT. The CDR3 protein is CASSDLGTGTKTFF. The CDR3 DNA is TGTGCCAGCAGTGATCTCGGGACAGGAACGAAAACTTTCTTT.

This clonotype was observed a few times. V and J are TRBV6-4 and TRBJ2-3; no firm D call. Trimming took 4 bases from V and 6 from J, leaving 17 bases between them. This CDR3 has 15 amino acids. Germline V gene sequence: CDR1 MRHNA, CDR2 SNTAGT. In DNA, the CDR3 is TGTGCCAGCAGTGTTGAGACGGCTAGTCAGGATACGCAGTATTTT. It yields the protein CASSVETASQDTQYF.

The J gene is TRBJ2-7, the V gene TRBV10-3; either TRBD1 or TRBD2 may supply D (6 bases each). The germline V gene has CDR1 ENHRY and CDR2 SYGVKD. V lost 5 bases to trimming and J lost 5 bases, with 10 bases between them. This CDR3 is built from 12 residues. In DNA, the CDR3 is TGTGCCATCAGTTTGAGGGGGGACGAGCAGTACGTC. It translates to CAISLRGDEQYV.

In its sample, this clonotype was seen many times. The chain links TRBV29-1 to TRBJ2-5, with D possibly being TRBD2 (5 bases). Germline lookup yields CDR1 SQVTM and CDR2 ANQGSEA. The CDR3 covers 12 residues. Deletions cut 7 bases from V and 4 bases from J, with 13 bases between. This CDR3 reads CSGRRGLETQYF. CDR3 nucleotides: TGCAGCGGTCGTCGAGGGTTAGAGACCCAGTACTTC.

CDR3 in amino acids: CASGPTFTGGSYNEQFF. Written as DNA, the CDR3 is TGTGCTAGTGGCCCTACCTTTACAGGTGGGAGCTACAATGAGCAGTTCTTC. This chain uses TRBV12-5 with TRBJ2-1; D tentatively fits TRBD1 or TRBD2 (5 bases each). The CDR3 length is 17 residues. Trimming removed 6 bases at V and 3 bases at J, with 21 bases between. CDR1 and CDR2 from the germline V gene are LGHNT and FRNRAP.

This clonotype was seen ten or more times. This chain links TRBV5-5 with TRBJ1-4, with a tentative D call TRBD1 (5 bases). There are 16 residues in the CDR3. The germline CDR1 and CDR2 sequences are SGHKS and YYEKEE (reference sequence). V was trimmed by 1 base and J by 8 bases, leaving 18 bases between them. The CDR3 spells CASSLTWSGGSEKLFF. The CDR3 bases are TGTGCCAGCAGCTTGACTTGGAGCGGGGGAAGCGAAAAACTGTTTTTT. Full variable domain (missing parts from reference TRBV5-5 and TRBJ1-4): DAGVTQSPTHLIKTRGQQVTLRCSPISGHKSVSWYQQVLGQGPQFIFQYYEKEERGRGNFPDRFSARQFPNYSSELNVNALLLGDSALYLCASSLTWSGGSEKLFFGSGTQLSVL.

V and J are TRBV28 and TRBJ1-2; D may be TRBD1 (6 bases). The CDR3 is 14 amino acids. Per germline, CDR1 MDHEN and CDR2 SYDVKM. V was pared by 2 bases and J by 7 bases, with 14 bases between. The CDR3 region has the DNA TGTGCCAGCAGTTTAGACAGGCTGCAGGGTGGCTACACCTTC. The encoded protein is CASSLDRLQGGYTF.

The rearrangement links TRBV20-1 to TRBJ2-5; 7 bases line up with TRBD2. Germline CDR1 reads DFQATT; CDR2 reads SNEGSKA (reference sequence). CDR3 length: 18 amino acids. The ends lost 0 bases at V and 7 bases at J; junction bases unmatched: 20. The CDR3 DNA reads TGCAGTGCTAGAGATGATTCAGGGCGGACTAGGGGTTTTGTGACCCAGTACTTC. As protein: CSARDDSGRTRGFVTQYF.

This chain links TRBV5-1 with TRBJ1-1; possibly TRBD1 for D (6 bases). CDR3 length equals 14 residues. The V end was cut by 3 bases, the J end by 4 bases, with 13 bases between. The germline V gene encodes CDR1 SGHRS and CDR2 YFSETQ. The CDR3 loop reads CASSSDSTVTEAFF. CDR3 DNA: TGCGCCAGCAGCTCGGACAGTACGGTCACTGAAGCTTTCTTT. Full variable domain (missing parts from reference TRBV5-1 and TRBJ1-1): KAGVTQTPRYLIKTRGQQVTLSCSPISGHRSVSWYQQTPGQGLQFLFEYFSETQRNKGNFPGRFSGRQFSNSRSEMNVSTLELGDSALYLCASSSDSTVTEAFFGQGTRLTVV.

This clonotype was counted at least ten times. The chain is built from TRBV20-1 and TRBJ1-1; D is perhaps TRBD1 (5 bases). The CDR3 covers 15 residues. Germline assignment: CDR1 DFQATT and CDR2 SNEGSKA (reference sequence). Between the trimmed V and J ends, which lost 3 bases and 1 base, there was a span of 15 bases. Written as DNA, the CDR3 is TGCAGTGCTAGTTCCGGGGCGGGGAGGAACACTGAAGCTTTCTTT. This encodes CSASSGAGRNTEAFF.

At least ten counts were recorded for this clonotype. The chain employs TRBV29-1 and TRBJ1-2; maybe TRBD1 (5 bases). Germline values: CDR1 SQVTM, CDR2 ANQGSEA. Trimming cost V 1 base and J 5 bases, with 29 bases left between them. The CDR3 runs 19 residues. For the CDR3, the DNA is TGCAGCGTTGAAGCCTGGGGCGGTTCATCAGGCACTGATCGGTATGGCTACACCTTC. It encodes CSVEAWGGSSGTDRYGYTF.

J is TRBJ2-3 and V is TRBV4-1, with D tentatively TRBD2 (6 bases). The CDR3 loop spans 16 amino acids. The germline V gene encodes CDR1 MGHRA and CDR2 YSYEKL. V lost 1 base, J lost 0 bases, and 11 bases lay in between. CDR3 region: CASSQGRLASTDTQYF. CDR3 nucleotide sequence: TGCGCCAGCAGCCAAGGCCGGCTAGCGAGCACAGATACGCAGTATTTT.

The rearrangement joins TRBV20-1 to TRBJ1-2; a weak D match, TRBD1 (5 bases). Trimming took off 6 bases at V and 7 bases at J, with 21 bases between the two ends. The CDR3 is 14 amino acids. Looked up from germline, CDR1 is DFQATT and CDR2 is SNEGSKA (reference sequence). As DNA, the CDR3 is TGCAGTGCGGCTAAAATGGGGGGTGGAAGTGGCTACACCTTC. It yields the protein CSAAKMGGGSGYTF.

V usage is TRBV9 and J usage is TRBJ2-1; TRBD2 matches 10 bases. This CDR3 has 15 amino acids. The V gene end was trimmed by 4 bases and the J gene end by 8 bases; junction bases not matched to a gene: 9. Germline-derived CDR1 and CDR2 are SGDLS and YYNGEE. CDR3 coding DNA: TGTGCCAGCAGCTACAGCGGGGGGGCCTGGGATGAGCAGTTCTTC. It is translated as CASSYSGGAWDEQFF.

The gene calls are TRBV29-1 and TRBJ2-6, with D unresolved. The CDR3 has 13 amino acids. Germline CDR1 is SQVTM and CDR2 is ANQGSEA. Trimming stripped 5 bases from V and 0 bases from J, with 5 bases between. The CDR3 sequence: CSVTDSGANVLTF. The CDR3 nucleotides read TGCAGCGTTACTGACTCTGGGGCCAACGTCCTGACTTTC.

Many counts were recorded for this clonotype. The genes are TRBV4-1 and TRBJ2-1, with 9 bases aligning to TRBD2. Per the germline V gene, CDR1 is MGHRA and CDR2 is YSYEKL. The CDR3 consists of 15 residues. V was clipped by 1 base and J by 14 bases; unmatched bases: 12. This CDR3 is CASSQGLAGPLKEFF. The CDR3 DNA reads as TGCGCCAGCAGCCAAGGTCTAGCGGGGCCCCTTAAGGAGTTCTTC.

This clonotype occurred a few times. The genes are TRBV2 and TRBJ2-5; no reliable D call. CDR3 length equals 15 residues. Germline CDR1 reads SNHLY; CDR2 reads FYNNEI. The V end lost 7 bases, the J end lost 5 bases, and 20 bases lay between the germline ends. The CDR3 DNA reads TGTGCCAGCACCCCGAATGAGGCCCGGACGGAGACCCAGTACTTC. Protein product: CASTPNEARTETQYF.

This clonotype was recorded a few times. At one boundary the junction diverges from the germline segment, which might be a read error. The rearrangement joins TRBV7-9 to TRBJ1-1; D may be TRBD1 (5 bases). This CDR3 is built from 15 residues. Per germline, CDR1 SEHNR and CDR2 FQNEAQ (reference sequence). In nucleotides, the CDR3 is TGTGCCAGCAGCATAGCGGGACCGAAGAACACTGAAGCTTTCTTT. Translation gives CASSIAGPKNTEAFF.

This clonotype appeared a single time. The CDR3 region is CASSYSGISGANVLTF. The CDR3 DNA reads as TGTGCCAGCAGTTACTCTGGGATCTCTGGGGCCAACGTCCTGACTTTC. V usage is TRBV6-5 and J usage is TRBJ2-6; D unclear. Per the germline V gene, CDR1 is MNHEY and CDR2 is SVGAGI. Between the trimmed V and J ends, which lost 0 bases and 0 bases, there was a span of 6 bases. The CDR3 runs to 16 residues.

This clonotype was recorded many times. This chain connects TRBV20-1 to TRBJ1-1; D remains ambiguous. Germline V lookup: CDR1 DFQATT, CDR2 SNEGSKA (reference sequence). V lost 1 base to trimming and J lost 3 bases, with 9 bases between them. The CDR3 loop spans 13 amino acids. Written as DNA, the CDR3 is TGCAGTGCTAGAGTCAGTGGGGACACTGAAGCTTTCTTT. Translated: CSARVSGDTEAFF.

This clonotype has just a few counts. The J gene is TRBJ2-7, the V gene TRBV20-1; 10 bases are a match to TRBD2. Germline V CDR1 and CDR2: DFQATT, SNEGSKA (reference sequence). V dropped 1 base and J dropped 3; count of bases not matched to a gene: 6. This CDR3 spans 15 amino acids. CDR3 coding DNA: TGCAGTGCTAGAGCCAGTAGCGGGGGGATCTACGAGCAGTACTTC. It specifies CSARASSGGIYEQYF.

At least ten counts were recorded for this clonotype. The CDR3 bases are TGCAGTGCTAGGGGGACAGGGAATCAGCCCCAGCATTTT. Translated, it gives CSARGTGNQPQHF. The rearrangement uses TRBV20-1 and TRBJ1-5, with 9 positions matching TRBD1. Germline CDR1 DFQATT, CDR2 SNEGSKA (reference sequence). V trimming: 3 bases; J trimming: 4 bases; junction bases outside the gene matches: 1. The CDR3 is 13 residues long.

This sequence joins TRBV6-5 and TRBJ1-5; D is uncertain. Germline CDR1 reads MNHEY; CDR2 reads SVGAGI. V was clipped by 6 bases and J by 6 bases, with 18 bases between them. This CDR3 region has 15 residues. The CDR3 sequence: CASSLRREIVQPQHF. The CDR3 bases are TGTGCCAGCAGCTTAAGAAGGGAAATTGTTCAGCCCCAGCATTTT.

This clonotype was seen more than once but under ten times. At one of its ends the junction is not consistent with the germline gene, which may arise from a read error. This chain links TRBV28 with TRBJ1-2; D is possibly TRBD1 (5 bases). This CDR3 contains 12 residues. The germline V gene encodes CDR1 MDHEN and CDR2 SYDVKM. CDR3 DNA sequence: TGTGCCAGCAGTTCAGCGGACACGGACGGTCTCTTC. Amino acids: CASSSADTDGLF.

The V call is TRBV21-1, the J call TRBJ1-4; the table's TRBD1 call for D was not verified on the DNA. TRBV21-1 is a known pseudogene. The CDR3 covers 15 residues. CDR3 DNA sequence: TGTGCCAGCAGCAAAGCGGCACGACAGGAAGAAAAACTGTTTTTT. It yields the protein CASSKAARQEEKLFF.